A selection of T cell receptor beta chains follows, all from one sample in a study of cytomegalovirus exposure and HLA in healthy donors. The protocol was immunoSEQ multiplex PCR, while the TCRdb copy is restricted to in-frame clones and leaves out a portion. The data hold 130,000 or so clones, with roughly 80% observed a single time. The sequenced material came from PBMCs. The origin of the receptors is a woman aged 40 to 49 in good health and CMV-seropositive. Each CDR3 is given with its conserved first and last residue. A D gene is named only where the DNA matches it firmly. Size is stated for part of the rows, as once, few or many counts, or as a class when the clone is expanded.

clone_size d_call j_call v_call cdr3_nt cdr3_aa
few NA TRBJ2-7 TRBV14 TGTGCCAGCAGCCAAGATTCCGGTGCAGGCGAGCAGTACTTC CASSQDSGAGEQYF
NA NA TRBJ1-1 TRBV30 TGTGCCTGGAGTGTACCTAGGGGTTGTGAAGCTTTCTTT CAWSVPRGCEAFF
NA NA TRBJ2-5 TRBV30 TGTGCCTGGAGTGCCGGGTCTCCGGGAGCACAAGAGACCCAGTACTTC CAWSAGSPGAQETQYF
NA NA TRBJ1-2 TRBV5-6 TGTGCCAGCAGCCCCCAGGGTTTTGGCCGTGGCTACACCTTC CASSPQGFGRGYTF
NA TRBD1 TRBJ2-2 TRBV2 TGTGCCAGCATGAGAGGGGAGGCGAGGGCAGGGGGCGCCGGGGAGCTGTTTTTT CASMRGEARAGGAGELFF
few NA TRBJ2-4 TRBV30 TGTGCCTGGAGTGTACTACCCCAAGCCAAAAACATTCAGTACTTC CAWSVLPQAKNIQYF
NA TRBD1 TRBJ1-2 TRBV5-4 TGTGCCAGCAGCTCAAGACAGGGATCTAGCTATGGCTACACCTTC CASSSRQGSSYGYTF
NA TRBD2 TRBJ2-3 TRBV30 TGTGCCTGGGGGACTAGCGGGGGAGCAGATACGCAGTATTTT CAWGTSGGADTQYF
NA TRBD2 TRBJ2-5 TRBV15 TGTGCCACCTCAAGACTAGCGGGGTTCCAAGAGACCCAGTACTTC CATSRLAGFQETQYF
few TRBD1 TRBJ1-5 TRBV19 TGTGCCAGTATCGGGACAGGGCAAAGTCAGCCCCAGCATTTT CASIGTGQSQPQHF
NA TRBD1 TRBJ2-3 TRBV28 TGTGCCAGCAGTGACAGGGTGGGGACGTCAGGCACAGATACGCAGTATTTT CASSDRVGTSGTDTQYF
NA NA TRBJ2-3 TRBV19 TGTGCCAGTACTTCAGGGGAAGGGTACACAGATACGCAGTATTTT CASTSGEGYTDTQYF
few TRBD1 TRBJ2-1 TRBV2 TGTGCCACAGTCCGGGACAGGGGCGATGAGCAGTTCTTC CATVRDRGDEQFF
NA NA TRBJ2-1 TRBV11-2 TGTGCCAGCAGCTTAGATTCGTACAATGAGCAGTTCTTC CASSLDSYNEQFF
NA TRBD2 TRBJ2-1 TRBV19 TGTGCCGCCCGTGGCGGGAGACTTCACAATGAGCAGTTCTTC CAARGGRLHNEQFF
NA TRBD1 TRBJ2-7 TRBV5-6 TGTGCCAGCAGCTTAGGACAGGGGTGGTACGAGCAGTACTTC CASSLGQGWYEQYF
NA TRBD1 TRBJ1-1 TRBV6-5 TGTGCCATCAGGGGACAGGAGAGGACTGAAGCTTTCTTT CAIRGQERTEAFF
NA TRBD1 TRBJ2-5 TRBV9 TGTGCCAGCAGCGTCGGGACAGGGAGTACACAAGAGACCCAGTACTTC CASSVGTGSTQETQYF
NA TRBD1 TRBJ2-5 TRBV28 TGTGCCAGCCGGGACAGCCCAGAGACCCAGTACTTC CASRDSPETQYF
NA TRBD2 TRBJ2-3 TRBV30 TGTGCCTGGCGACTAGCGGGGGGGCTAGATACGCAGTATTTT CAWRLAGGLDTQYF
few TRBD2 TRBJ2-5 TRBV28 TGTGCCAGCAGTTTATCAACTAGCGGGGGGATCCAGCAGTACTTC CASSLSTSGGIQQYF
NA NA TRBJ2-7 TRBV30 TGTGCCTGGAGTGTACACGGACAAAACTACGAGCAGTACTTC CAWSVHGQNYEQYF
NA TRBD1 TRBJ1-6 TRBV27 TGTGCCAGCAGTTTAAGGGACAGGGATAATTCACCCCTCCACTTT CASSLRDRDNSPLHF
NA TRBD2 TRBJ2-2 TRBV5-1 TGCGCCAGCAGCTTGTCCCTAGCGGGTACCGGGGAGCTGTTTTTT CASSLSLAGTGELFF
NA NA TRBJ1-2 TRBV2 TGTGCCAGCAGGCCGCAGACAGCCACCGTTCGACTTTATGGCTACACCTTC CASRPQTATVRLYGYTF
NA NA TRBJ2-5 TRBV7-2 TGTGCCAGCAGCCGCATGCAGGGGTCTCCAGAGACCCAGTACTTC CASSRMQGSPETQYF
NA TRBD2 TRBJ2-3 TRBV29-1 TGCAGCGTTGGGAGACTCCCCGAAGAGCCTACTAGCGAAAGTACGCAGTATTTT CSVGRLPEEPTSESTQYF
NA NA TRBJ2-5 TRBV7-2 TGTGCCAGCAGCATTGTAGCGGCGTCCTTAGGAGAGACCCAGTACTTC CASSIVAASLGETQYF
NA TRBD1 TRBJ2-7 TRBV18 TGTGCCAGCTCACAACAGGGGGGCGAGCAGTACTTC CASSQQGGEQYF
NA TRBD1 TRBJ1-1 TRBV18 TGTGCCAGCTCACCGTCGACAGGGGGGCTGAACACTGAAGCTTTCTTT CASSPSTGGLNTEAFF
NA NA TRBJ1-1 TRBV5-6 TGTGCCAGCAGCTTGTGGGGGGGCACTGAAGCTTTCTTT CASSLWGGTEAFF
NA NA TRBJ2-3 TRBV2 TGTGCCAGCAGTGACGAGGGAGCGCAGTATTTT CASSDEGAQYF
NA TRBD1 TRBJ2-3 TRBV30 TGTGCCTGGAGTCGGGGACAGTCCACAGATACGCAGTATTTT CAWSRGQSTDTQYF
NA NA TRBJ2-7 TRBV11-3 TGTGCCAGCAGCCCCTCCCGCCTCAGGGTCCACGAGCAGTACTTC CASSPSRLRVHEQYF
NA NA TRBJ1-1 TRBV7-3 TGTGCCAGCAGCTTAGGTCGGGGGAACACTGAAGCTTTCTTT CASSLGRGNTEAFF
NA TRBD1 TRBJ1-3 TRBV7-9 TGTGCCAGCAGGACGGCAACAGGGGTTGGAGGAAACACCATATATTTT CASRTATGVGGNTIYF
NA NA TRBJ1-1 TRBV6-5 TGTGCCAGCAGTTACTCCTTACAGGGATTAACTGAAGCTTTCTTT CASSYSLQGLTEAFF
NA TRBD1 TRBJ2-1 TRBV15 TGTGCCACCAGCGGACAGGAACGAAGCTCCTACAATGAGCAGTTCTTC CATSGQERSSYNEQFF
few TRBD1 TRBJ2-2 TRBV2 TGTGCCAGCAGTACCCGGGACAGGGCCACCGGGGAGCTGTTTTTT CASSTRDRATGELFF
NA TRBD1 TRBJ1-1 TRBV10-3 TGTGCCATCAGTGGAGACAGGGGGAACACTGAAGCTTTCTTT CAISGDRGNTEAFF
NA TRBD1 TRBJ1-1 TRBV29-1 TGCAGCGTGGGACAGGGGGGCACTGAAGCTTTCTTT CSVGQGGTEAFF
NA NA TRBJ2-2 TRBV7-2 TGTGCCAGCAGCTTAAGAGACACCGGGGAGCTGTTTTTT CASSLRDTGELFF
NA NA TRBJ2-3 TRBV19 TGTGCCAGTAGTATCGGGCCATGGGAGGATACGCAGTATTTT CASSIGPWEDTQYF
NA NA TRBJ1-6 TRBV28 TGTGCCAGCAGTAAGGGGGTATCACCCCTCCACTTT CASSKGVSPLHF
NA TRBD2 TRBJ2-5 TRBV5-1 TGCGCCAGCAGCTTGGAGGGCGGGGGGGCCGGAGAGACCCAGTACTTC CASSLEGGGAGETQYF
NA TRBD1 TRBJ2-5 TRBV28 TGTGCCAGCAGTTTGGCCGGACAGGGGCCTCTCCAAGAGACCCAGTACTTC CASSLAGQGPLQETQYF
few NA TRBJ1-6 TRBV2 TGTGCCAGCAGTGAGCGGGGGGCACATAATTCACCCCTCCACTTT CASSERGAHNSPLHF
few TRBD2 TRBJ2-5 TRBV27 TGTGCCAGCTTATCATTAGCGGGAGGCCAAGAGACCCAGTACTTC CASLSLAGGQETQYF
NA NA TRBJ2-4 TRBV23-1 TGCGCCAGCAGTCAATCAAACAGGCTCCCTTGTTCAGCCAAAAACATTCAGTACTTC CASSQSNRLPCSAKNIQYF
once NA TRBJ2-7 TRBV4-2 TGTGCCAGCAGCCAAGCCGAAGCTACAGGTTACGAGCAGTACTTC CASSQAEATGYEQYF